The 17 T cell receptor beta chains listed next were all sequenced from one sample in a study of TIL therapy for anti-PD-1-resistant metastatic lung cancer. The libraries were made with immunoSEQ v3. Profiling relied on immunoSEQ multiplex PCR, and the TCRdb table lists in-frame clones only, not all of them. The sample yields some 46,000 clones, around 79% seen once. Time point of the sample: pre-treatment sample, taken before nivolumab and TIL therapy. The sample was blood, taken at baseline. The source of these receptors is a man between 65 and 80 years old with non-small cell lung cancer.

This clone has a handful of counts. The CDR3 DNA is TGTGCCAGCAGCTTAGGGGGGGGGCCTAGCACAGATACGCAGTATTTT. Residues: CASSLGGGPSTDTQYF. The V and J genes are TRBV11-2 and TRBJ2-3, with D possibly matching TRBD2 (7 bases). Trimming pared 1 base from V and 0 bases from J, leaving 11 bases between. Germline V gene lookup returns CDR1 SGHAT and CDR2 FQNNGV. This CDR3 has 16 residues.

This rearrangement joins TRBV4-2 to TRBJ2-3; D is perhaps TRBD1 or TRBD2 (5 bases each). Germline V CDR1 and CDR2: LGHNA, YNFKEQ. The CDR3 spans 19 residues. V shed 4 bases and J shed 0 bases, with 23 bases lying between them. The CDR3 nucleotides read TGTGCCAGCAGCCCCGAGCCAAGATACGGGGACGTAAGCACAGATACGCAGTATTTT. Translation: CASSPEPRYGDVSTDTQYF.

This clone was found a few times. This chain uses TRBV7-6 with TRBJ2-7; D unclear. The CDR3 contains 14 residues. Germline CDR1 is SGHVS and CDR2 is FNYEAQ. V lost 5 bases and J 3 bases, leaving 14 bases between the germline ends. The CDR3 DNA follows: TGTGCCAGCAGCAAAAATGGAGTTTACTACGAGCAGTACTTC. Translation gives CASSKNGVYYEQYF.

This clone has only a few counts. V and J are TRBV10-1 and TRBJ1-1; D gene unclear. CDR3 length: 12 residues. Germline CDR1 and CDR2: WNHNN and SYGVQD (reference sequence). The ends were cut back, 2 bases at V and 9 bases at J, with 10 bases in the middle. The chain's CDR3 is CASSESGGQAFF. CDR3 in DNA: TGCGCCAGCAGTGAGAGCGGAGGGCAAGCTTTCTTT.

The genes are TRBV19 and TRBJ1-2; D perhaps matches TRBD1 (6 bases). Trimming took off 6 bases at V and 6 bases at J, with 17 bases between the two ends. The germline CDR1 and CDR2 sequences are LNHDA and SQIVND (reference sequence). The CDR3 spans 14 residues. The CDR3 sequence is CASRPTGDFDGYTF. CDR3 in DNA: TGTGCCAGTAGACCGACAGGCGATTTCGATGGCTACACCTTC. The full variable domain, in which reference TRBV19 and TRBJ1-2 provide the parts outside the CDR3, is DGGITQSPKYLFRKEGQNVTLSCEQNLNHDAMYWYRQDPGQGLRLIYYSQIVNDFQKGDIAEGYSVSREKKESFPLTVTSAQKNPTAFYLCASRPTGDFDGYTFGSGTRLTVV.

V usage is TRBV2 and J usage is TRBJ2-5; D assignment may be TRBD1 or TRBD2 (5 bases each). The CDR3 runs 14 residues. Germline V gene sequence: CDR1 SNHLY, CDR2 FYNNEI. Trimming stripped 8 bases from V and 5 bases from J, with 18 bases between. The CDR3 is CASCQIGGGETQYF. The CDR3 nucleotides are TGTGCCAGCTGCCAAATTGGGGGTGGGGAGACCCAGTACTTC.

V gene TRBV6-5 combines with J gene TRBJ1-2; D gene ambiguous. The CDR3 extends over 16 amino acids. Trimming took off 3 bases at V and 7 bases at J, with 21 bases between the two ends. Germline CDR1 reads MNHEY; CDR2 reads SVGAGI. The CDR3 coding sequence is TGTGCCAGCAGTTATACGCCGAAGGACCTACTATTTGGCTACACCTTC. It is translated as CASSYTPKDLLFGYTF.

The rearrangement joins TRBV6-5 to TRBJ2-1, with TRBD2 matching over 9 bases. This CDR3 comprises 15 residues. V shed 6 bases, J shed 2 bases, and the junction held 5 bases outside the gene matches. In germline, CDR1 is MNHEY, CDR2 SVGAGI. This CDR3 is CASSGGRGTYNEQFF. CDR3 nucleotide sequence: TGTGCCAGCAGCGGCGGGAGGGGGACCTACAATGAGCAGTTCTTC.

The rearrangement joins TRBV9 to TRBJ1-3; possibly TRBD1 for D (6 bases). V lost 6 bases and J lost 2, with 12 bases in between. The germline gives CDR1 SGDLS, CDR2 YYNGEE. The CDR3 runs 14 residues. The CDR3 DNA sequence: TGTGCCAGCACTGGTAACAGGGCTGGAAACACCATATATTTT. Translating gives CASTGNRAGNTIYF.

The chain combines TRBV6-1 with TRBJ2-5, with D perhaps TRBD2 (5 bases). TRBJ2-7 explains the end of the DNA better; the J call may be wrong. CDR1 is MNHNS and CDR2 is SASEGT in the germline V gene. This CDR3 has 12 residues. CDR3 bases: TGTGCCAGCAGTGAGGAGGCCTACGAGCAGTACTTC. It specifies CASSEEAYEQYF.

The chain employs TRBV5-5 and TRBJ2-2; D is possibly TRBD1 (6 bases). Per germline, CDR1 SGHKS and CDR2 YYEKEE (reference sequence). The CDR3 is 15 residues long. Trimming pared 5 bases from V and 5 bases from J, leaving 16 bases between. The CDR3 DNA sequence: TGTGCCAGCAGTACTACAGGGCCGGGGACCGGGGAGCTGTTTTTT. Its translation: CASSTTGPGTGELFF.

The V gene is TRBV5-4, the J gene TRBJ2-5; D unresolved. The germline gives CDR1 SGHNT, CDR2 YYREEE (reference sequence). Trimming removed 0 bases from V and 1 base from J, with 16 bases in between. The CDR3 totals 17 residues. The CDR3 loop is CASSLAAFRSGQETQYF. For the CDR3, the DNA is TGTGCCAGCAGCTTGGCTGCGTTTAGGAGTGGCCAAGAGACCCAGTACTTC.

This clone was detected only a few times. The chain links TRBV7-6 to TRBJ2-7, with a possible D match to TRBD2 (5 bases). The germline V gene encodes CDR1 SGHVS and CDR2 FNYEAQ. V lost 5 bases and J 2 bases, leaving 10 bases between the germline ends. The CDR3 covers 13 residues. This CDR3 reads CASSRDGAYEQYF. CDR3 in DNA: TGTGCCAGCAGCCGAGACGGGGCCTACGAGCAGTACTTC.

The rearrangement links TRBV13 to TRBJ2-2; D unresolved. V lost 4 bases to trimming and J lost 1 base, with 16 bases between them. The length of the CDR3 is 17 residues. Germline loops: CDR1 PRHDT, CDR2 FYEKMQ (reference sequence). CDR3 bases: TGTGCCAGCAGCTCTACGATAGGACGGAAGAACACCGGGGAGCTGTTTTTT. It encodes CASSSTIGRKNTGELFF.

V and J are TRBV4-3 and TRBJ2-3; D may correspond to TRBD1 or TRBD2 (5 bases each). Germline loops: CDR1 LGHNA, CDR2 YSLEER. Trimming cost V 0 bases and J 2 bases, with 12 bases left between them. CDR3 length: 16 amino acids. CDR3 sequence (DNA): TGCGCCAGCAGCCAAGAGAGGGGTTACCCCACAGATACGCAGTATTTT. Residues: CASSQERGYPTDTQYF.

This chain uses TRBV5-4 with TRBJ2-3, with 9 bases that match TRBD2. Germline loops: CDR1 SGHNT, CDR2 YYREEE (reference sequence). The junction had 9 bases not matched to a gene; V was cut back by 4 bases and J by 0 bases. The CDR3 has 17 residues. CDR3 coding DNA: TGTGCCAGCAGCCGCGGGGGGGCTAGCGGGAGCACAGATACGCAGTATTTT. Amino acid sequence: CASSRGGASGSTDTQYF.

The V and J genes are TRBV28 and TRBJ2-2; 9 bases match TRBD1. CDR3 size: 14 residues. Unmatched junction bases numbered 7, after V lost 8 bases and J lost 6 bases. Germline CDR1 MDHEN, CDR2 SYDVKM. CDR3 region: CASLRDRVSGELFF. For the CDR3, the DNA is TGTGCCAGCCTCAGGGACAGGGTGTCCGGGGAGCTGTTTTTT.